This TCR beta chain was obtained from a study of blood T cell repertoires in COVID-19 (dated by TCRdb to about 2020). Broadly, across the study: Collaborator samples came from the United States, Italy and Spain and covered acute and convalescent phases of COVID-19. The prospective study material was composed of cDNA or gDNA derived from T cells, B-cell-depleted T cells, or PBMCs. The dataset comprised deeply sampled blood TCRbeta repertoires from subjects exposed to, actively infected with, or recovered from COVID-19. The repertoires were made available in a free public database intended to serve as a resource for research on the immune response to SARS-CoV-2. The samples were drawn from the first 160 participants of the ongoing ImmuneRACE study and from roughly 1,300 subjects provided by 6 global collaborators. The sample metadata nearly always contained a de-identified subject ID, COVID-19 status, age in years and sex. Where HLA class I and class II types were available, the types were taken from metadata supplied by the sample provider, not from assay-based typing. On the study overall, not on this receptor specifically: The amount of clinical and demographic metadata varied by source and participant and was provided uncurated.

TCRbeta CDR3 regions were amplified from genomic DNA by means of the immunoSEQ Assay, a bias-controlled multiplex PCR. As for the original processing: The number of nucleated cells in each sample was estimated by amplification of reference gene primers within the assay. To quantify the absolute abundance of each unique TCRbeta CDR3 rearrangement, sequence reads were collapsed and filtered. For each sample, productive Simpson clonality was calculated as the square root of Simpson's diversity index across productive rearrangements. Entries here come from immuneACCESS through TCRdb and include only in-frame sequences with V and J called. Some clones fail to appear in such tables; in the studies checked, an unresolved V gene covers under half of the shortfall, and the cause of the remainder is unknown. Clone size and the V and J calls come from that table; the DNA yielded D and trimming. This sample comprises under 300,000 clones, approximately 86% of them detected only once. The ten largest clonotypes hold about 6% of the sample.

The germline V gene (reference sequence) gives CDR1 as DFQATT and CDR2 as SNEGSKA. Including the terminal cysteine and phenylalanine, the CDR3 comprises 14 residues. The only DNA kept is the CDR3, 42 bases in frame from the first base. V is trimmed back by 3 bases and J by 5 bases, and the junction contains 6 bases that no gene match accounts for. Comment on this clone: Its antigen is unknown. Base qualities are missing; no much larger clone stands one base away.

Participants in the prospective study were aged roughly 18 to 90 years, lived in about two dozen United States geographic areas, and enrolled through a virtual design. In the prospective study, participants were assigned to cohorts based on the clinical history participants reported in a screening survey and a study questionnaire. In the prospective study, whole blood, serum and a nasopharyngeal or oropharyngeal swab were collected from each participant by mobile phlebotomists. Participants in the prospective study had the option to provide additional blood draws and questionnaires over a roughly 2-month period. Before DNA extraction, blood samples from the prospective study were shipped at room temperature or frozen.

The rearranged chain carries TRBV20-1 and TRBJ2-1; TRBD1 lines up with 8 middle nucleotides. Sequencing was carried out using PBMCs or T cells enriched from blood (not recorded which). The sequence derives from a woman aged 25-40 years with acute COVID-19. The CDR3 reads CSASKTGVHNEQFF. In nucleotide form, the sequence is TGCAGTGCTAGTAAGACAGGGGTACACAATGAGCAGTTCTTC.